These 24 T cell receptor beta chains came from one sample sequenced in a study of T-cell memory formation after mild COVID-19. TCRdb ran MiXCR on the 5' RACE reads and lists one entry per CDR3 protein. The repertoire holds approximately 170,000 distinct CDR3 sequences, roughly 13% seen once, with approximately 3.5% in the top ten. Sequencing was performed on PBMCs or a T cell subset sorted from them (not recorded which). The receptor source for this set is a man aged 18 to 30 who had mild COVID-19 (a few samples of this study predate the infection). Cell type and time point are not known.

Points on this clonotype: At one end the junction does not follow the germline gene, possibly because of a read error. The genes are TRBV7-2 and TRBJ2-7; 8 bases match TRBD1. CDR1 and CDR2 from the germline V gene are SGHTA and FQGNSA. The CDR3 has 14 residues. The CDR3 DNA reads as TGTGCCAGCAGCTTTGCTCCTAACCCGGGACAGGAGAGCTTC. Its protein product is CASSFAPNPGQESF.

V usage is TRBV18 and J usage is TRBJ1-6; 7 nucleotides align to TRBD1. J was trimmed by 10 bases and V by 1 base; bases with no gene match: 7. The CDR3 has 15 amino acids. CDR1 and CDR2 from the germline V gene are KGHSH and LQKENI. The CDR3 loop reads CASSPRDSQISPLHF. CDR3 sequence (DNA): TGTGCCAGCTCACCACGGGACAGCCAAATCTCACCCCTCCACTTT.

The CDR3 DNA reads TGCGCCAGCAGCCTTACAGGGAACCAAGAGACCCAGTACTTC. This codes for CASSLTGNQETQYF. The chain is built from TRBV4-3 and TRBJ2-5; maybe TRBD1 (6 bases). The CDR3 is 14 amino acids. The germline V gene encodes CDR1 LGHNA and CDR2 YSLEER. Between the trimmed V and J ends, which lost 4 bases and 0 bases, there was a span of 9 bases.

This chain uses TRBV6-2 or TRBV6-3 with TRBJ1-5; 8 bases match TRBD1. V gave up 6 bases and J gave up 2 bases; unmatched junction bases: 3. The CDR3 loop spans 14 amino acids. Germline CDR1 reads MNHEY; CDR2 reads SVGEGT. The CDR3 region has the DNA TGTGCCAGCAGAGAGACAGGGGGCAATCAGCCCCAGCATTTT. It codes for CASRETGGNQPQHF.

This chain joins TRBV7-3 and TRBJ1-1; D is possibly TRBD1 (5 bases). The CDR3 length is 14 residues. Germline assignment: CDR1 SGHTA and CDR2 FQGTGA. The ends were cut back, 5 bases at V and 2 bases at J, with 12 bases in the middle. The CDR3 region has the DNA TGTGCCAGCAGCCGAACTCAGGGTAACACTGAAGCTTTCTTT. Amino acid sequence: CASSRTQGNTEAFF.

The chain has TRBV28 and TRBJ1-2; 9 bases are a match to TRBD1. Germline CDR1 and CDR2: MDHEN and SYDVKM. The trim removed 0 bases at V and 6 bases at J, leaving 14 bases unmatched. This CDR3 spans 18 amino acids. CDR3 nucleotide sequence: TGTGCCAGCAGTTTATGGGCGACAGGGGGTTCTTCTAGGGATGGCTACACCTTC. It codes for CASSLWATGGSSRDGYTF.

This clonotype was seen a few times. V gene TRBV12-3 or TRBV12-4 combines with J gene TRBJ1-1, with TRBD1 matching 7 bases. With V trimmed by 6 bases and J by 0 bases, 4 bases remained unmatched. The CDR3 has 14 residues. As DNA, the CDR3 is TGTGCCAGCAGCCGACAGGGTGTGAACACTGAAGCTTTCTTT. It codes for CASSRQGVNTEAFF.

The chain combines TRBV20-1 with TRBJ2-4; 12 bases are shared with TRBD1. Germline V gene sequence: CDR1 DFQATT, CDR2 SNEGSKA (reference sequence). The V gene end was trimmed by 0 bases and the J gene end by 7 bases; junction bases not matched to a gene: 1. The CDR3 has 14 residues. The CDR3 bases are TGCAGTGCTAGAGAGGGACAGGGGGCTAACATTCAGTACTTC. Translated, it gives CSAREGQGANIQYF.

This clonotype was observed a handful of times. The rearrangement uses TRBV4-3 and TRBJ1-1; D gene unclear. Germline V gene data show CDR1 as LGHNA and CDR2 as YSLEER. The CDR3 loop spans 15 amino acids. Trimming cost V 0 bases and J 2 bases, with 10 bases left between them. The CDR3 sequence is CASSQEVASNTEAFF. DNA for the CDR3: TGCGCCAGCAGCCAAGAGGTGGCATCTAACACTGAAGCTTTCTTT.

This sequence joins TRBV7-2 and TRBJ2-1, with 7 bases that match TRBD2. The CDR3 length is 14 residues. Germline trimming cut 5 bases from V and 7 bases from J; bases unmatched to any gene: 8. From germline, CDR1 is SGHTA and CDR2 FQGNSA. CDR3 nucleotides: TGTGCCAGCAGCCCCCAGCGGGGAGAGAATGAGCAGTTCTTC. It translates to CASSPQRGENEQFF.

The V and J genes are TRBV28 and TRBJ2-5; 7 bases fit TRBD2. Germline CDR1 and CDR2: MDHEN and SYDVKM. CDR3 length equals 14 residues. Unmatched junction bases numbered 6, after V lost 7 bases and J lost 1 base. CDR3 nucleotides: TGTGCCAGCACCGGGGGACTACTCCAAGAGACCCAGTACTTC. Protein sequence: CASTGGLLQETQYF. The complete variable domain, with remaining parts taken from reference TRBV28 and TRBJ2-5, reads DVKVTQSSRYLVKRTGEKVFLECVQDMDHENMFWYRQDPGLGLRLIYFSYDVKMKEKGDIPEGYSVSREKKERFSLILESASTNQTSMYLCASTGGLLQETQYFGPGTRLLVL.

J is TRBJ1-2 and V is TRBV5-4; D unclear. V lost 0 bases and J 3 bases, leaving 9 bases between the germline ends. The CDR3 is made up of 14 amino acids. Germline lookup yields CDR1 SGHNT and CDR2 YYREEE (reference sequence). The CDR3 spells CASSLAGGHYGYTF. CDR3 in DNA: TGTGCCAGCAGCTTGGCCGGCGGCCACTATGGCTACACCTTC. Supplemented by reference TRBV5-4 and TRBJ1-2, the full variable domain reads ETGVTQSPTHLIKTRGQQVTLRCSSQSGHNTVSWYQQALGQGPQFIFQYYREEENGRGNFPPRFSGLQFPNYSSELNVNALELDDSALYLCASSLAGGHYGYTFGSGTRLTVV.

The chain uses TRBV11-2 and TRBJ2-3, with a tentative D call TRBD2 (6 bases). The germline V and J ends were trimmed by 2 bases and 3 bases, with 21 bases remaining between them. CDR3 length: 18 amino acids. Germline V gene lookup returns CDR1 SGHAT and CDR2 FQNNGV. CDR3 nucleotide sequence: TGTGCCAGCAGCTTAACCAGAAGTGGGGGGATCAGGACAGATACGCAGTATTTT. It codes for CASSLTRSGGIRTDTQYF.

This clonotype was observed a handful of times. J is TRBJ1-4 and V is TRBV12-3 or TRBV12-4; no clear D. The ends were cut back, 6 bases at V and 0 bases at J, with 8 bases in the middle. This CDR3 is built from 14 residues. The CDR3 DNA follows: TGTGCCAGCAGAAACGCCACAACTAATGAAAAACTGTTTTTT. This sequence encodes CASRNATTNEKLFF.

This clonotype was found a few times. The genes are TRBV10-3 and TRBJ1-2; tentative D call: TRBD1 (6 bases). The CDR3 loop spans 14 amino acids. The V gene's germline CDR1 is ENHRY and CDR2 SYGVKD. V gave up 8 bases and J gave up 4 bases, with 17 bases separating them. The DNA for the CDR3 is TGTGCCATCGGGAGGGGGGATCTTCTCTATGGCTACACCTTC. This gives the protein CAIGRGDLLYGYTF.

This clonotype was counted a few times. The rearrangement links TRBV6-2 or TRBV6-3 to TRBJ1-5, with D tentatively TRBD1 (5 bases). CDR1 and CDR2 from the germline V gene are MNHEY and SVGEGT. Trimming stripped 6 bases from V and 5 bases from J, with 17 bases between. This CDR3 comprises 15 residues. DNA for the CDR3: TGTGCCAGCAGCGGAACTGGACAAAGCTATCAGCCCCAGCATTTT. Its protein is CASSGTGQSYQPQHF.

This clonotype occurred a few times. The chain combines TRBV20-1 with TRBJ2-4; D gene unclear. The CDR3 runs 15 residues. Germline CDR1 is DFQATT and CDR2 is SNEGSKA (reference sequence). V shed 0 bases and J shed 4 bases, with 13 bases lying between them. This CDR3 reads CSAREGSDLKNIQYF. In DNA form, the CDR3 reads TGCAGTGCTAGAGAGGGCAGTGATCTTAAAAACATTCAGTACTTC.

This clonotype was recorded at least ten times. The rearrangement joins TRBV7-9 to TRBJ2-2; D ambiguous. The CDR3 consists of 15 residues. Germline CDR1 reads SEHNR; CDR2 reads FQNEAQ (reference sequence). V lost 5 bases and J 1 base, leaving 11 bases between the germline ends. The CDR3 reads CASSVTFGNTGELFF. The CDR3 DNA is TGTGCCAGCAGCGTAACGTTCGGGAACACCGGGGAGCTGTTTTTT. The full variable domain, completed using reference TRBV7-9 and TRBJ2-2, is DTGVSQNPRHKITKRGQNVTFRCDPISEHNRLYWYRQTLGQGPEFLTYFQNEAQLEKSRLLSDRFSAERPKGSFSTLEIQRTEQGDSAMYLCASSVTFGNTGELFFGEGSRLTVL.

This clonotype came up a few times. The CDR3 loop is CASSPSQGRETQYF. CDR3 nucleotides: TGTGCCAGCTCACCTTCACAGGGAAGAGAGACCCAGTACTTC. The chain combines TRBV18 with TRBJ2-5, with D maybe TRBD1 (6 bases). The CDR3 runs to 14 residues. The germline V gene has CDR1 KGHSH and CDR2 LQKENI. Trimming took 3 bases from V and 4 from J, leaving 12 bases between them.

The chain carries TRBV6-2 or TRBV6-3 and TRBJ2-4; D may match TRBD1 or TRBD2 (6 bases each). Per the germline V gene, CDR1 is MNHEY and CDR2 is SVGEGT. V lost 4 bases and J 5 bases, leaving 15 bases between the germline ends. The CDR3 spans 15 residues. The CDR3 nucleotides are TGTGCCAGCAGTTGGTGGGGGCGCGGGGAAAACATTCAGTACTTC. Its protein product is CASSWWGRGENIQYF.

This clonotype has only a few counts. The chain uses TRBV7-2 and TRBJ1-5; perhaps TRBD1 as D (6 bases). Trimming pared 5 bases from V and 11 bases from J, leaving 13 bases between. CDR1 SGHTA and CDR2 FQGNSA come from the germline V gene. The CDR3 covers 12 residues. The CDR3 is CASSQEGGAQHF. CDR3 bases: TGTGCCAGCAGCCAAGAGGGGGGGGCCCAGCATTTT.

At least ten counts were recorded for this clonotype. The gene calls are TRBV4-3 and TRBJ2-7; 8 positions agree with TRBD1. Trimming removed 4 bases from V and 0 bases from J; junction bases left unmatched: 5. Germline CDR1 reads LGHNA; CDR2 reads YSLEER. The CDR3 totals 15 residues. The CDR3 loop reads CASSPGTGVSYEQYF. DNA for the CDR3: TGCGCCAGCAGCCCCGGGACAGGCGTCTCCTACGAGCAGTACTTC.

V usage is TRBV4-3 and J usage is TRBJ1-6; unclear D gene. Germline loops: CDR1 LGHNA, CDR2 YSLEER. The CDR3 is 16 amino acids. With 1 base removed from V and 1 base from J, the gap between germline ends came to 8 bases. CDR3 loop: CASSQVGGSYNSPLHF. DNA of the CDR3: TGCGCCAGCAGCCAAGTCGGAGGATCCTATAATTCACCCCTCCACTTT.

This clonotype turned up a few times. The V gene is TRBV4-1, the J gene TRBJ1-6; a possible D gene is TRBD1 (5 bases). Germline CDR1 and CDR2: MGHRA and YSYEKL. The CDR3 extends over 17 amino acids. Deletions cut 4 bases from V and 0 bases from J, with 13 bases between. The CDR3 nucleotides are TGCGCCAGCAGCCCTGAGACAGTCATCTCCTATAATTCACCCCTCCACTTT. It yields the protein CASSPETVISYNSPLHF.